This TCR beta chain was retrieved from a study of blood T cell repertoires in COVID-19. For the study at large: Acute and convalescent COVID-19 specimens originated in the United States, Italy and Spain.

Methods used by the authors: Estimates of nucleated cell counts were drawn from the amplification of reference gene primers. Method: immunoSEQ multiplex PCR; TCRdb's copy keeps in-frame clones and lacks some. Clone size and the V and J calls come from that table; the DNA yielded D and trimming. The repertoire holds just under 60,000 clones, around 88% seen once, with less than 5% in the top ten. CDR1 SGHRS and CDR2 YFSETQ come from the germline V gene. Trimming left V 6 bases short and J 6 bases short, with 15 bases between. The CDR3 length is 14 residues. Sequenced input: peripheral blood. The receptor was isolated from a man in his fifties or sixties with acute or convalescent COVID-19. The rearrangement links TRBV5-1 to TRBJ2-2, with D maybe TRBD1 (5 bases). CDR3 residues: CASTVWQGAGELFF. The CDR3 nucleotides read TGCGCCAGCACGGTGTGGCAGGGCGCCGGGGAGCTGTTTTTT.